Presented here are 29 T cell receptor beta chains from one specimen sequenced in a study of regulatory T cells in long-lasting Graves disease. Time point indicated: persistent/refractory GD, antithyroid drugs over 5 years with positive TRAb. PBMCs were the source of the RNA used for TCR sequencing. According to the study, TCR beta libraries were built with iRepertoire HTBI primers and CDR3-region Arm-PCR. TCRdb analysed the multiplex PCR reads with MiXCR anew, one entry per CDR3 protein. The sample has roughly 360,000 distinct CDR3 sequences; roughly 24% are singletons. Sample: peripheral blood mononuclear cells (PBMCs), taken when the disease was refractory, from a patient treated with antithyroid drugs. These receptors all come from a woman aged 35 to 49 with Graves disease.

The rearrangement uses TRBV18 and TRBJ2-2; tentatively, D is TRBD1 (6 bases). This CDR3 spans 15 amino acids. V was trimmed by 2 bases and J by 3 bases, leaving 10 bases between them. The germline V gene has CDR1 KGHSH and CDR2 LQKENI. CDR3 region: CASSPWGRDTGELFF. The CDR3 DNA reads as TGTGCCAGCTCACCATGGGGGCGCGACACCGGGGAGCTGTTTTTT. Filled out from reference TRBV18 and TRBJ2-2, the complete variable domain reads NAGVMQNPRHLVRRRGQEARLRCSPMKGHSHVYWYRQLPEEGLKFMVYLQKENIIDESGMPKERFSAEFPKEGPSILRIQQVVRGDSAAYFCASSPWGRDTGELFFGEGSRLTVL.

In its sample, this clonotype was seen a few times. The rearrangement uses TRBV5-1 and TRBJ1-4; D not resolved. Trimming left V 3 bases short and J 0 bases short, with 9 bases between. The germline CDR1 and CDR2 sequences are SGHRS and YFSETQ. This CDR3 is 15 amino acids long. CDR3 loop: CASSWTAPTNEKLFF. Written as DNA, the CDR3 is TGCGCCAGCAGCTGGACGGCACCAACTAATGAAAAACTGTTTTTT.

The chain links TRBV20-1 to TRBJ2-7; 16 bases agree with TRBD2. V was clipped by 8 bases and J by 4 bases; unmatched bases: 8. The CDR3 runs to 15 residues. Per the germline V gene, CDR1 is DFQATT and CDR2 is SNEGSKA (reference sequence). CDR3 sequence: CSFGTSGRARYEQYF. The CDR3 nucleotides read TGCAGTTTCGGGACTAGCGGGAGGGCGCGGTACGAGCAGTACTTC.

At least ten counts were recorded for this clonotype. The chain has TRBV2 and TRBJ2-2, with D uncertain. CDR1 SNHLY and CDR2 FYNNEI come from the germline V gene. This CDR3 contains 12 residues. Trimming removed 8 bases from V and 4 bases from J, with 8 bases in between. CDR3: CASEVGTGELFF. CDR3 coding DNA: TGTGCCAGCGAAGTCGGCACCGGGGAGCTGTTTTTT. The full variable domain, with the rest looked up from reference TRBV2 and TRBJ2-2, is EPEVTQTPSHQVTQMGQEVILRCVPISNHLYFYWYRQILGQKVEFLVSFYNNEISEKSEIFDDQFSVERPDGSNFTLKIRSTKLEDSAMYFCASEVGTGELFFGEGSRLTVL.

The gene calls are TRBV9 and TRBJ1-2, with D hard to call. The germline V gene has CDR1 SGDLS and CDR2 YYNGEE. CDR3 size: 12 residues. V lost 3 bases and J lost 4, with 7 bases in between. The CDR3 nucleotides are TGTGCCAGCAGCGCGACAATCTATGGCTACACCTTC. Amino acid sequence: CASSATIYGYTF.

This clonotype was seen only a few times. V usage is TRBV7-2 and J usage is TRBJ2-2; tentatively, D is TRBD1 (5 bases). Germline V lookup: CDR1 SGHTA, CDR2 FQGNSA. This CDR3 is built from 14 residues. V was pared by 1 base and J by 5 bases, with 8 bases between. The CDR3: CASSLDRGTGELFF. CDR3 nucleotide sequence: TGTGCCAGCAGCTTAGATAGGGGAACCGGGGAGCTGTTTTTT.

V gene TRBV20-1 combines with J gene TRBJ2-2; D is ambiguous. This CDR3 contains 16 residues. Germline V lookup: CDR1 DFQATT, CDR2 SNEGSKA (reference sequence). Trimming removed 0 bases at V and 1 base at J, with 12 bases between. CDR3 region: CSARDLRIGNTGELFF. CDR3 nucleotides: TGCAGTGCTAGAGATTTGCGGATTGGGAACACCGGGGAGCTGTTTTTT.

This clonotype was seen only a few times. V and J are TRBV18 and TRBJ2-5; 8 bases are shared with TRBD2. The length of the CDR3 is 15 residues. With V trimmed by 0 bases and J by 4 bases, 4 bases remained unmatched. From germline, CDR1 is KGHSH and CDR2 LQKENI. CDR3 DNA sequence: TGTGCCAGCTCACCACCAACGGGAGGGGGAGAGACCCAGTACTTC. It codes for CASSPPTGGGETQYF.

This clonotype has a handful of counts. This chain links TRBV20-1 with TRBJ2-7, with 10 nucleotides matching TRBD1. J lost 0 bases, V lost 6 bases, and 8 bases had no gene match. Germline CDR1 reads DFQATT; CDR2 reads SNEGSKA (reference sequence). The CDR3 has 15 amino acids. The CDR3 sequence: CSAVDRGQYSYEQYF. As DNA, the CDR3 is TGCAGTGCGGTAGACAGGGGGCAGTACTCCTACGAGCAGTACTTC.

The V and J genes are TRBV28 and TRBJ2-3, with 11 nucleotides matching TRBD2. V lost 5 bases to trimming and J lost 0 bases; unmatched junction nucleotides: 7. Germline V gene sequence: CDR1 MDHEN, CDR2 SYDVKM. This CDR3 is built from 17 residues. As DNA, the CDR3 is TGTGCCAGCAGTGGTACCGGACTAGCGGGTAGCACAGATACGCAGTATTTT. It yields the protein CASSGTGLAGSTDTQYF.

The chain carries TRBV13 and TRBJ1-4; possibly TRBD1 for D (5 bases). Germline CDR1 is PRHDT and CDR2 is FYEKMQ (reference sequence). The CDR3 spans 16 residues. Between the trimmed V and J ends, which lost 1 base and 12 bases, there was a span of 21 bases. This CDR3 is CASSLEFGHPTGELFF. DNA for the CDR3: TGTGCCAGCAGCTTAGAGTTCGGGCATCCCACGGGGGAACTGTTTTTT.

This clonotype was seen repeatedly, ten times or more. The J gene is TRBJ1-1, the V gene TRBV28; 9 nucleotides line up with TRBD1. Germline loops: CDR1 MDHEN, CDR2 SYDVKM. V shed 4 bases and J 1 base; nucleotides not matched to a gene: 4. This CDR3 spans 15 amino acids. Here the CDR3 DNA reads TGTGCCAGCAGTTCACCGGGACAGGGGAACACTGAAGCTTTCTTT. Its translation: CASSSPGQGNTEAFF.

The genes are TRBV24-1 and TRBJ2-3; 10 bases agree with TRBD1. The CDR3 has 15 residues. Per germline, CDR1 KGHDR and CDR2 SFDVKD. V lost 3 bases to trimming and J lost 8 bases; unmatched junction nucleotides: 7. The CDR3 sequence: CATSDDRGLVSTQYF. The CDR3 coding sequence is TGTGCCACCAGTGATGACAGGGGGCTGGTCAGTACGCAGTATTTT.

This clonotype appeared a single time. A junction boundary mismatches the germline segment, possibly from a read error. The CDR3, as DNA: TGTGCCAGCGGTTTATCGCCCGGGACAGTTAATGAAAAACTGTTTTTT. Translation gives CASGLSPGTVNEKLFF. The rearrangement uses TRBV27 and TRBJ1-4, with 7 nucleotides matching TRBD1. The CDR3 consists of 16 residues. Germline CDR1 and CDR2: MNHEY and SMNVEV (reference sequence). The entire variable domain, with the rest obtained from reference TRBV27 and TRBJ1-4, is as follows: EAQVTQNPRYLITVTGKKLTVTCSQNMNHEYMSWYRQDPGLGLRQIYYSMNVEVTDKGDVPEGYKVSRKEKRNFPLILESPSPNQTSLYFCASGLSPGTVNEKLFFGSGTQLSVL.

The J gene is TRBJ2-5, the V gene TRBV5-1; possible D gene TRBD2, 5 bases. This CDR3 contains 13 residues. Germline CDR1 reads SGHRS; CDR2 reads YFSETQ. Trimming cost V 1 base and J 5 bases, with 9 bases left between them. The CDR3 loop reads CASSLMLAETQYF. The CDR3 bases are TGCGCCAGCAGCTTGATGTTAGCGGAGACCCAGTACTTC.

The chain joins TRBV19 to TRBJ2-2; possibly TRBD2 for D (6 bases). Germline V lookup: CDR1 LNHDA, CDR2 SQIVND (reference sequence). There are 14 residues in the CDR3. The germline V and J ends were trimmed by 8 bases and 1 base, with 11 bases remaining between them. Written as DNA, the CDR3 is TGTGCCAGTGCGGGACTCCTGAACACCGGGGAGCTGTTTTTT. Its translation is CASAGLLNTGELFF.

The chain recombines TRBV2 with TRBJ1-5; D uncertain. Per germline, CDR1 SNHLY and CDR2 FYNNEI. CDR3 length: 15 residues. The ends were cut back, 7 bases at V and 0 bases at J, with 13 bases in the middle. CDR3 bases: TGTGCCAGCAAGAGGACGGGGAGTAGCAATCAGCCCCAGCATTTT. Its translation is CASKRTGSSNQPQHF. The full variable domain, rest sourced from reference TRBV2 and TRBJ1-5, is EPEVTQTPSHQVTQMGQEVILRCVPISNHLYFYWYRQILGQKVEFLVSFYNNEISEKSEIFDDQFSVERPDGSNFTLKIRSTKLEDSAMYFCASKRTGSSNQPQHFGDGTRLSIL.

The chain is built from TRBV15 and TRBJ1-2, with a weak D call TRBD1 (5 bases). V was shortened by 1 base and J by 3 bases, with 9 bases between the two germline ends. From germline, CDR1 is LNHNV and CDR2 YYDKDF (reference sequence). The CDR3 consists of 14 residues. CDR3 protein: CATSRGVGDYGYTF. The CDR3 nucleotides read TGTGCCACCAGCAGAGGTGTAGGGGACTATGGCTACACCTTC.

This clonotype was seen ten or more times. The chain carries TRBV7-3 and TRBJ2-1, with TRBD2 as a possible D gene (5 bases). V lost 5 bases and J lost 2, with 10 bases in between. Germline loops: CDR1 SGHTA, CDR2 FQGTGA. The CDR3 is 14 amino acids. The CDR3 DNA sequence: TGTGCCAGCAGCCCGTTCGGGACCTACAATGAGCAGTTCTTC. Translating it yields CASSPFGTYNEQFF.

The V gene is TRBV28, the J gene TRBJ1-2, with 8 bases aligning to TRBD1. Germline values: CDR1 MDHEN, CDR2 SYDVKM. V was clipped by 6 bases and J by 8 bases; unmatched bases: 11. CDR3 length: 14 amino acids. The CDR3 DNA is TGTGCCAGCAGCCTGACAGGGGACGTGGACGGCTACACCTTC. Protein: CASSLTGDVDGYTF.

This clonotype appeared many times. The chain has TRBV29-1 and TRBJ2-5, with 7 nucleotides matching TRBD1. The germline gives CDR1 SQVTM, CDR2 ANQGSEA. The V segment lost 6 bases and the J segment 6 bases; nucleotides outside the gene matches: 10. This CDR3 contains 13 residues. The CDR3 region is CSVRKGAAKTQYF. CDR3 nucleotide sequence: TGCAGCGTGCGAAAGGGGGCAGCGAAGACCCAGTACTTC.

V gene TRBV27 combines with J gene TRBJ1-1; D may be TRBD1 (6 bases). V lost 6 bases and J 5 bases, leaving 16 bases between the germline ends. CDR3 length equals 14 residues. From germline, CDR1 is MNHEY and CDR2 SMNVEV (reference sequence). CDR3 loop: CASSLGGEWTEAFF. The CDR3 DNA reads TGTGCCAGCAGCCTCGGGGGCGAATGGACTGAAGCTTTCTTT.

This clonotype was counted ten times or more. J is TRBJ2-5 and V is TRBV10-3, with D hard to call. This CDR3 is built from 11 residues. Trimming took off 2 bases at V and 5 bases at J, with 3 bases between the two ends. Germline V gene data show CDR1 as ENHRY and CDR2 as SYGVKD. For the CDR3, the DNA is TGTGCCATCAGTGAGGGGGAGACCCAGTACTTC. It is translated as CAISEGETQYF.

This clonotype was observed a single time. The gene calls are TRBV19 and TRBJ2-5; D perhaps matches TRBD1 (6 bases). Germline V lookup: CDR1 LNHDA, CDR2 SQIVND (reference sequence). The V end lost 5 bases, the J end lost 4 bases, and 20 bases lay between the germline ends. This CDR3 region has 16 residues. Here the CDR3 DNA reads TGTGCCAGTAGTCGGGCCGGGACACGCTATCGAGAGACCCAGTACTTC. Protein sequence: CASSRAGTRYRETQYF.

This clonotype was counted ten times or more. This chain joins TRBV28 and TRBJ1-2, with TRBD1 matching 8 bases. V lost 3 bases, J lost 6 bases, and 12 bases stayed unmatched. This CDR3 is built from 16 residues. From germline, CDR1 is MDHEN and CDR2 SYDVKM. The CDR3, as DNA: TGTGCCAGCAGTTTGGAGGGTGGACAGGGAATCAATGGCTACACCTTC. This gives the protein CASSLEGGQGINGYTF.

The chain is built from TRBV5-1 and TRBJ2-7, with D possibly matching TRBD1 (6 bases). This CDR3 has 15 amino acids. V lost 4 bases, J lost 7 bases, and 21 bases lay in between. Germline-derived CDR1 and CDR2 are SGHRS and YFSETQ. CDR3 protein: CASSQAVAAQGEQYF. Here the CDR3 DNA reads TGCGCCAGCAGCCAAGCTGTGGCGGCTCAGGGGGAGCAGTACTTC.

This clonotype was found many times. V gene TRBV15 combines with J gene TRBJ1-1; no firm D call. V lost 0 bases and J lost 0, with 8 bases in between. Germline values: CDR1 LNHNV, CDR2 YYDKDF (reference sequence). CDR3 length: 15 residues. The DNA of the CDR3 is TGTGCCACCAGCAGAGATTCAGCGATGAACACTGAAGCTTTCTTT. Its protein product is CATSRDSAMNTEAFF.

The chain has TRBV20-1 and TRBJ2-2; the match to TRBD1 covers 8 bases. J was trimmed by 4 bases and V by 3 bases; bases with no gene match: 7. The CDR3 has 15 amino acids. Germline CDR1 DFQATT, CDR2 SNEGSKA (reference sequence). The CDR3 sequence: CSASRQGAITGELFF. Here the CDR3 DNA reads TGCAGTGCTAGTCGGCAGGGGGCGATCACCGGGGAGCTGTTTTTT.

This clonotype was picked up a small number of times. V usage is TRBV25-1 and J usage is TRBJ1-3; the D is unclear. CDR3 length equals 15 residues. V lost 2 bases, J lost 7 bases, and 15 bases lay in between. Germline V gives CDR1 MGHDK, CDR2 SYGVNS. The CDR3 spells CASSEGNLRRNTIYF. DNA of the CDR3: TGTGCCAGCAGTGAAGGCAATCTGCGAAGGAACACCATATATTTT.